This T cell receptor beta chain was sequenced in a study of regulatory T cells in long-lasting Graves disease. Points from the study as a whole: Those with persistent disease had in common more public clonotypes (fewer than 3,000) than new patients (approximately 890). Persistent disease was characterized by preferential usage of TRBV28, TRBJ1-2 and TRBJ2-5. Newly diagnosed patients had higher TCR diversity than persistent Graves' patients did. Exclusively peripheral blood, rather than thyroid tissue, was studied.

Germline V gene data show CDR1 as SGHAT and CDR2 as FQNNGV. With 0 bases removed from V and 4 bases from J, the gap between germline ends came to 3 bases. The CDR3 has 13 residues. Researchers made TCR beta libraries by using iRepertoire HTBI primers and running Arm-PCR on CDR3 regions. One entry per CDR3 protein results from TCRdb running MiXCR on the multiplex PCR reads. The sample lists about 240,000 distinct CDR3 sequences; 20% were seen once. Time point indicated: newly diagnosed GD, antithyroid drugs for less than 3 months. PBMC-derived RNA was used for the TCR library. Many counts were recorded for this clonotype. Its target is unknown.

The sequencing used peripheral blood mononuclear cells (PBMCs), collected at new diagnosis, from a patient treated with antithyroid drugs. This receptor was obtained from a female donor with Graves disease. The genes are TRBV11-2 and TRBJ2-2; D is ambiguous. This CDR3 reads CASSLDGTGELFF. The DNA for the CDR3 is TGTGCCAGCAGCTTAGACGGCACCGGGGAGCTGTTTTTT.